The rows below give T cell receptor beta chains drawn from one sample of a study of CD8 T cells in Susac syndrome. From the immunoSEQ multiplex PCR reads, TCRdb called clonotypes with MiXCR, one entry per CDR3 protein. The data show more than 250,000 distinct CDR3 sequences, about 90% seen once. The sample taken for sequencing was CD4+ T cells from PBMCs. Every receptor here comes from a human donor with multiple sclerosis. The CDR3 runs from the conserved cysteine through the conserved F or W. The order of the fields is V gene, D gene, J gene, clone size, CDR3 DNA, CDR3 protein. The D gene is left open where the match is weak. The size field is filled for only some rows; it gives once, few, many or a size class.

>TRBV12-3/TRBV12-4|NA|TRBJ2-1|NA
TGTGCCAGCAGTTTCACGGGAGAATTTAACAATGAGCAGTTCTTC
CASSFTGEFNNEQFF
>TRBV6-2/TRBV6-3|NA|TRBJ2-1|NA
TGTGCCAGCAGTTATGGGATCGCAGCCCAGTTCTTC
CASSYGIAAQFF
>TRBV20-1|TRBD2|TRBJ2-3|NA
TGCAGTGGGTGGGCTAGCGGTGAACCCACAGATACGCAGTATTTT
CSGWASGEPTDTQYF
>TRBV29-1|TRBD2|TRBJ2-1|NA
TGCAGCGTTGCTAGCGGGGTGTACAATGAGCAGTTCTTC
CSVASGVYNEQFF
>TRBV7-8|NA|TRBJ2-1|NA
TGTGCCAGCAGCTTAGTGGAGGGGCAGGTGCAGTTCTTC
CASSLVEGQVQFF
>TRBV10-2|NA|TRBJ1-1|NA
TGCGCCAGCAGTGGATCAAGGGCGGCTTTCTTT
CASSGSRAAFF
>TRBV5-6|NA|TRBJ2-5|NA
TGTGCCAGCAGCTTGGGGCTCGGGGGGCGAGAGACCCAGTACTTC
CASSLGLGGRETQYF
>TRBV29-1|NA|TRBJ1-2|NA
TGCAGCGTTGAGGAAGTATACAGGGCGTCCGGCTACACCTTC
CSVEEVYRASGYTF
>TRBV7-2|TRBD2|TRBJ2-7|NA
TGTGCCAGCAGCTCAACTAGCGGGAGGGCCTCCTACGAGCAGTACTTC
CASSSTSGRASYEQYF
>TRBV5-1|NA|TRBJ2-1|NA
TGCGCCAGCAGCCTCCGGGTCAGGAGGGACAATGAGCAGTTCTTC
CASSLRVRRDNEQFF
>TRBV27|NA|TRBJ1-2|NA
TGTGCCAACCGACCGGGTCTCAGGTTGAGAGGCTACACCTTC
CANRPGLRLRGYTF
>TRBV7-2|NA|TRBJ1-5|NA
TGTGCCAGCAGCACCAGCCTTAGCAATCAGCCCCAGCATTTT
CASSTSLSNQPQHF
>TRBV7-9|NA|TRBJ1-1|NA
TGTGCCAGCAGCTTTGGGAATAGAGGCTTTTTGAACACTGAAGCTTTCTTT
CASSFGNRGFLNTEAFF
>TRBV20-1|TRBD2|TRBJ2-5|NA
TGCAGTGCTAGCGGCGGGGGCCAAGAGACCCAGTACTTC
CSASGGGQETQYF
>TRBV6-6|TRBD2|TRBJ2-5|NA
TGTGCCAGCACTCTAGCGGGGTCACAAGAGACCCAGTACTTC
CASTLAGSQETQYF
>TRBV6-5|NA|TRBJ1-1|few
TGTGCCAGCAGTTACACGGGGATGAACACTGAAGCTTTCTTT
CASSYTGMNTEAFF
>TRBV20-1|TRBD2|TRBJ2-1|NA
TGCAGTGCTAGAAAGACTAGCGGGAGGATCGATGAGCAGTTCTTC
CSARKTSGRIDEQFF
>TRBV2|NA|TRBJ1-4|NA
TGTGCCAGCAGATCTTCTAGTACTAATGAAAAACTGTTTTTT
CASRSSSTNEKLFF
>TRBV30|NA|TRBJ2-2|once
TGTGCCTCCTACGGACAGTCCAACACCGGGGAGCTGTTTTTT
CASYGQSNTGELFF
>TRBV11-2|NA|TRBJ1-6|NA
TGTGCCAGCAGCTTAGATCGTGGCTATAATTCACCCCTCCACTTT
CASSLDRGYNSPLHF
>TRBV6-6|NA|TRBJ2-7|NA
TGTGCCAGCAGGCCCGACCCCGTCGCCCTTCTAGGGGAGCAGTACTTC
CASRPDPVALLGEQYF
>TRBV28|NA|TRBJ2-3|once
TGTGCCAGCGCTGGGGGTGGGGGCGGCACAGATACGCAGTATTTT
CASAGGGGGTDTQYF